These 11 T cell receptor beta chains share one sample of origin, sequenced in a study of OX40 agonist ivuxolimab in advanced cancers. Using immunoSEQ multiplex PCR, the repertoire was profiled, and TCRdb retains in-frame clones only, with some absent. The sample consists of roughly 12,000 clones, 85% to 90% of them appearing once. The starting material was CD4+ or CD8+ T cells sorted from blood, obtained in a trial of the OX40 agonist ivuxolimab. The source of these receptors is an adult with an advanced solid tumor such as melanoma, head and neck, liver or kidney cancer.

The chain couples TRBV28 to TRBJ1-5; D not resolved. Per germline, CDR1 MDHEN and CDR2 SYDVKM. There are 16 residues in the CDR3. V lost 1 base, J lost 0 bases, and 10 bases lay in between. The CDR3 loop reads CASSLYQAYSNQPQHF. CDR3 nucleotides: TGTGCCAGCAGTTTATATCAGGCTTATAGCAATCAGCCCCAGCATTTT.

V usage is TRBV4-2 and J usage is TRBJ1-2; D might be TRBD1 (6 bases). Germline V lookup: CDR1 LGHNA, CDR2 YNFKEQ. There are 14 residues in the CDR3. Trimming shortened V by 6 bases and J by 2 bases, and 13 bases separated the two germline ends. The CDR3 is CASSPGAGNYGYTF. CDR3 in DNA: TGTGCCAGCAGTCCGGGGGCGGGGAACTATGGCTACACCTTC.

The gene calls are TRBV7-2 and TRBJ2-2; unclear D gene. Trimming removed 1 base at V and 3 bases at J, with 6 bases between. The CDR3 covers 14 residues. Per the germline V gene, CDR1 is SGHTA and CDR2 is FQGNSA. The CDR3 region has the DNA TGTGCCAGCAGCTTAGTAATGGACACCGGGGAGCTGTTTTTT. Translating it yields CASSLVMDTGELFF.

The genes are TRBV13 and TRBJ2-1, with 8 bases aligning to TRBD1. V was clipped by 6 bases and J by 8 bases; unmatched bases: 12. Germline CDR1 is PRHDT and CDR2 is FYEKMQ (reference sequence). The CDR3 contains 15 residues. CDR3 residues: CASSLKRTGRHEQFF. CDR3 coding DNA: TGTGCCAGCAGTTTAAAAAGGACAGGGAGGCATGAGCAGTTCTTC.

The chain uses TRBV9 and TRBJ2-1; the match to TRBD2 covers 9 bases. CDR3 length equals 15 residues. The J segment lost 6 bases and the V segment lost 2 bases, leaving 6 bases of the junction unmatched. The germline CDR1 and CDR2 sequences are SGDLS and YYNGEE. The CDR3 is CASSVSGSLVNEQFF. The CDR3 bases are TGTGCCAGCAGCGTTAGCGGGAGTTTGGTCAATGAGCAGTTCTTC.

J is TRBJ2-1 and V is TRBV28; D remains unclear. The CDR3 sequence is 15 residues long. Germline CDR1 and CDR2: MDHEN and SYDVKM. The V and J ends lost 4 bases and 5 bases respectively, with 15 bases between them. The CDR3 sequence is CASSSLGPLNNEQFF. The CDR3, as DNA: TGTGCCAGCAGTTCACTGGGCCCACTTAACAATGAGCAGTTCTTC. The full variable domain, with the rest looked up from reference TRBV28 and TRBJ2-1, is DVKVTQSSRYLVKRTGEKVFLECVQDMDHENMFWYRQDPGLGLRLIYFSYDVKMKEKGDIPEGYSVSREKKERFSLILESASTNQTSMYLCASSSLGPLNNEQFFGPGTRLTVL.

The chain employs TRBV11-2 and TRBJ2-2; D remains ambiguous. Trimming took off 1 base at V and 3 bases at J, with 12 bases between the two ends. CDR1 is SGHAT, CDR2 FQNNGV, per germline. The CDR3 runs to 16 residues. The CDR3 DNA reads as TGTGCCAGCAGCTTAGGGTCCAACACCTACACCGGGGAGCTGTTTTTT. Amino acid sequence: CASSLGSNTYTGELFF.

This clone was detected a few times. This chain links TRBV19 with TRBJ1-2; TRBD1 is a possible D gene (5 bases). The V gene lost 3 bases and the J gene lost 3 bases, with 14 bases spanning the gap. The CDR3 contains 15 residues. CDR1 LNHDA and CDR2 SQIVND come from the germline V gene (reference sequence). CDR3 sequence reads: CASSIAGIGDYGYTF. CDR3 nucleotide sequence: TGTGCCAGTAGTATTGCAGGGATCGGGGACTATGGCTACACCTTC.

This chain uses TRBV29-1 with TRBJ2-6; 7 nucleotides align to TRBD1. CDR3 length equals 15 residues. The trim removed 5 bases at V and 0 bases at J, leaving 4 bases unmatched. Germline-derived CDR1 and CDR2 are SQVTM and ANQGSEA. CDR3 protein: CSVRDSDSGANVLTF. CDR3 nucleotide sequence: TGCAGCGTTAGGGACAGCGACTCTGGGGCCAACGTCCTGACTTTC.

V and J are TRBV5-1 and TRBJ1-2; TRBD1 agrees at 9 bases. The CDR3 loop spans 16 amino acids. CDR1 is SGHRS, CDR2 YFSETQ, per germline. V shed 6 bases and J 4 bases; nucleotides not matched to a gene: 13. Written as DNA, the CDR3 is TGCGCCAGCACCACCGGGACAGGGCCCGCGGGCTATGGCTACACCTTC. It yields the protein CASTTGTGPAGYGYTF.

The CDR3 spells CASSKTGDGYTF. CDR3 DNA sequence: TGTGCCAGCAGCAAGACCGGTGATGGCTACACCTTC. V and J are TRBV27 and TRBJ1-2, with D unresolved. Germline assignment: CDR1 MNHEY and CDR2 SMNVEV (reference sequence). The V and J ends lost 6 bases and 6 bases respectively, with 11 bases between them. This CDR3 has 12 residues.